This T cell receptor (beta chain) was captured in a study of CD8+ T cells in alopecia areata. Study results and limitations: During tofacitinib treatment, many expanded lesional clones remained in scalp and blood. Scalp samples also yield sequences of resident alphabeta T cells from normal skin.

RNA extraction and reverse transcription yielded cDNA as sequencing template. Sequenced by immunoSEQ multiplex PCR; TCRdb stores in-frame clones only, minus some. The sample yields 80,000 to 95,000 clones, about 40% seen once. This clone was counted only a few times. Antigen unknown. Germline V gene data show CDR1 as SGHVS and CDR2 as FNYEAQ. This CDR3 has 17 amino acids. With 2 bases clipped from V and 4 bases from J, the junction kept 9 bases outside the gene matches. Stated treatment: oral pan-JAK inhibitor, 5-10 mg twice daily. This specimen consisted of CD8+ T cells sorted from blood, obtained at week 24, from a patient treated with tofacitinib. This clonotype originated in a human donor with alopecia areata. The chain carries TRBV7-6 and TRBJ2-3, with TRBD2 matching over 10 bases. The CDR3 is CASSLPRSGRMADTQYF. DNA of the CDR3: TGTGCCAGCAGCTTACCCCGTAGCGGGAGGATGGCAGATACGCAGTATTTT. Full variable domain (missing parts from reference TRBV7-6 and TRBJ2-3): GAGVSQSPRYKVTKRGQDVALRCDPISGHVSLYWYRQALGQGPEFLTYFNYEAQQDKSGLPNDRFSAERPEGSISTLTIQRTEQRDSAMYRCASSLPRSGRMADTQYFGPGTRLTVL.